Listed below are T cell receptor beta chains from one sample, sequenced in a study of cytomegalovirus exposure and HLA in healthy donors. Clones were sequenced by immunoSEQ multiplex PCR, and TCRdb holds only the in-frame ones, with some missing. The table includes more than 100,000 clones, around 84% detected once. Sequencing input: PBMCs. The receptors originated from a woman aged 25 to 45 in good health and CMV-seropositive. Each CDR3 is given with its conserved first and last residue. D genes are given only for firm matches. Clone size is not always given. Where it is, it says once, few, many or a class for expanded clones.

j_gene: TRBJ2-5; v_gene: TRBV4-1; d_gene: TRBD2; abundance: .; CDR3aa: CASSLRLAGEETQYF; CDR3nt: TGCGCCAGCAGCCTTAGACTAGCGGGGGAAGAGACCCAGTACTTC
j_gene: TRBJ1-4; v_gene: TRBV2; d_gene: TRBD1; abundance: .; CDR3aa: CASSGTGNEKLFF; CDR3nt: TGTGCCAGCAGTGGGACAGGGAACGAAAAACTGTTTTTT
j_gene: TRBJ2-3; v_gene: TRBV10-3; d_gene: .; abundance: .; CDR3aa: CAISDTGFDTQYF; CDR3nt: TGTGCCATCAGCGATACAGGTTTCGATACGCAGTATTTT
j_gene: TRBJ2-7; v_gene: TRBV30; d_gene: TRBD2; abundance: once; CDR3aa: CAWSGVSGVHYEQYF; CDR3nt: TGTGCCTGGAGTGGGGTAAGCGGGGTACACTACGAGCAGTACTTC
j_gene: TRBJ1-2; v_gene: TRBV7-9; d_gene: TRBD1; abundance: .; CDR3aa: CASSARDRVYGYTF; CDR3nt: TGTGCCAGCAGCGCCCGGGACAGGGTGTATGGCTACACCTTC
j_gene: TRBJ2-7; v_gene: TRBV9; d_gene: TRBD2; abundance: .; CDR3aa: CASSVAAGGAPYEQYF; CDR3nt: TGTGCCAGCAGCGTAGCTGCGGGGGGGGCTCCCTACGAGCAGTACTTC
j_gene: TRBJ2-3; v_gene: TRBV9; d_gene: TRBD2; abundance: .; CDR3aa: CASSVGLAGATDTQYF; CDR3nt: TGTGCCAGCAGCGTAGGACTAGCGGGGGCGACAGATACGCAGTATTTT
j_gene: TRBJ2-2; v_gene: TRBV4-1; d_gene: .; abundance: .; CDR3aa: CASSPIQVRNTGELFF; CDR3nt: TGCGCCAGCAGCCCTATCCAGGTCAGAAACACCGGGGAGCTATTTTTT
j_gene: TRBJ1-1; v_gene: TRBV28; d_gene: .; abundance: .; CDR3aa: CASSLRGGAEAFF; CDR3nt: TGTGCCAGCAGTTTAAGGGGTGGGGCTGAAGCTTTCTTT
j_gene: TRBJ1-2; v_gene: TRBV6-6; d_gene: .; abundance: .; CDR3aa: CASRGTWGQGGYTF; CDR3nt: TGTGCCAGCAGGGGGACATGGGGCCAAGGAGGCTACACCTTC
j_gene: TRBJ1-6; v_gene: TRBV28; d_gene: .; abundance: once; CDR3aa: CASSSLMGGGGWGSPLHF; CDR3nt: TGTGCCAGCAGTTCCCTTATGGGGGGTGGGGGTTGGGGTTCACCCCTCCACTTT
j_gene: TRBJ2-1; v_gene: TRBV27; d_gene: TRBD2; abundance: .; CDR3aa: CASSLTGTSTNNEQFF; CDR3nt: TGTGCCAGCAGTTTAACCGGGACTAGCACGAACAATGAGCAGTTCTTC
j_gene: TRBJ2-7; v_gene: TRBV6-1; d_gene: .; abundance: .; CDR3aa: CASTMTGSYEQYF; CDR3nt: TGTGCCAGCACTATGACAGGATCCTACGAGCAGTACTTC
j_gene: TRBJ1-4; v_gene: TRBV28; d_gene: TRBD1; abundance: .; CDR3aa: CASSSGTGGEKLFF; CDR3nt: TGTGCCAGCAGTTCCGGGACAGGGGGTGAAAAACTGTTTTTT
j_gene: TRBJ2-3; v_gene: TRBV11-2; d_gene: TRBD2; abundance: .; CDR3aa: CASSLSPGTSGLTDTQYF; CDR3nt: TGTGCCAGCAGCTTAAGCCCCGGGACTAGCGGCCTCACAGATACGCAGTATTTT
j_gene: TRBJ1-6; v_gene: TRBV7-2; d_gene: .; abundance: .; CDR3aa: CASSDSGGMNSPLHF; CDR3nt: TGTGCCAGCAGCGATTCCGGGGGGATGAATTCACCCCTCCACTTT
j_gene: TRBJ1-6; v_gene: TRBV7-8; d_gene: .; abundance: .; CDR3aa: CASSLGGGVNYNSPLHF; CDR3nt: TGTGCCAGCAGCTTAGGTGGAGGGGTGAACTATAATTCACCCCTCCACTTT
j_gene: TRBJ2-1; v_gene: TRBV6-1; d_gene: TRBD2; abundance: few; CDR3aa: CASSGGTSGGNEQFF; CDR3nt: TGTGCCAGCAGTGGAGGGACTAGCGGGGGTAATGAGCAGTTCTTC
j_gene: TRBJ2-4; v_gene: TRBV5-1; d_gene: TRBD1; abundance: .; CDR3aa: CASSWGQGVEKNIQYF; CDR3nt: TGCGCCAGCAGCTGGGGACAGGGGGTTGAAAAAAACATTCAGTACTTC
j_gene: TRBJ2-5; v_gene: TRBV7-9; d_gene: TRBD2; abundance: .; CDR3aa: CASSFGLAGGTQETQYF; CDR3nt: TGTGCCAGCAGCTTCGGACTAGCGGGGGGTACCCAAGAGACCCAGTACTTC
j_gene: TRBJ1-2; v_gene: TRBV7-2; d_gene: TRBD1; abundance: .; CDR3aa: CASSLEWDRVRNGYTF; CDR3nt: TGTGCCAGCAGCTTAGAATGGGACAGGGTTCGGAATGGCTACACCTTC
j_gene: TRBJ1-1; v_gene: TRBV6-6; d_gene: .; abundance: .; CDR3aa: CASSYSGQPNTEAFF; CDR3nt: TGTGCCAGCAGTTACTCGGGACAACCTAACACTGAAGCTTTCTTT
j_gene: TRBJ2-7; v_gene: TRBV20-1; d_gene: TRBD2; abundance: few; CDR3aa: CSAPSGAAQYF; CDR3nt: TGCAGTGCCCCTAGCGGGGCCGCGCAGTACTTC
j_gene: TRBJ1-4; v_gene: TRBV14; d_gene: .; abundance: .; CDR3aa: CASSQALPGYATNEKLFF; CDR3nt: TGTGCCAGCAGCCAAGCTCTTCCGGGATATGCAACTAATGAAAAACTGTTTTTT
j_gene: TRBJ1-3; v_gene: TRBV28; d_gene: .; abundance: .; CDR3aa: CAWKEAGGNTIYF; CDR3nt: TGTGCCTGGAAGGAGGCTGGTGGAAACACCATATATTTT
j_gene: TRBJ1-4; v_gene: TRBV5-1; d_gene: .; abundance: .; CDR3aa: CASSWGAINEKLFF; CDR3nt: TGCGCCAGCAGCTGGGGAGCTATTAATGAAAAACTGTTTTTT
j_gene: TRBJ1-3; v_gene: TRBV6-1; d_gene: .; abundance: once; CDR3aa: CASSEGGTGNTIYF; CDR3nt: TGTGCCAGCAGTGAAGGAGGGACTGGAAACACCATATATTTT
j_gene: TRBJ2-5; v_gene: TRBV5-1; d_gene: TRBD2; abundance: .; CDR3aa: CASSLGASGQGTQYF; CDR3nt: TGCGCCAGCAGCTTGGGGGCTAGCGGACAAGGGACCCAGTACTTC
j_gene: TRBJ1-1; v_gene: TRBV6-5; d_gene: .; abundance: few; CDR3aa: CASSPLGSITEAFF; CDR3nt: TGTGCCAGCAGCCCCTTAGGGAGTATCACTGAAGCTTTCTTT
j_gene: TRBJ2-7; v_gene: TRBV4-1; d_gene: TRBD2; abundance: .; CDR3aa: CASSHVDASGGARWNEQYF; CDR3nt: TGCGCCAGCAGCCATGTGGATGCGAGCGGGGGGGCCAGGTGGAACGAGCAGTACTTC
j_gene: TRBJ2-2; v_gene: TRBV19; d_gene: TRBD1; abundance: .; CDR3aa: CATSGGGRTGELFF; CDR3nt: TGTGCCACCTCAGGGGGCGGAAGAACCGGGGAGCTGTTTTTT
j_gene: TRBJ1-5; v_gene: TRBV15; d_gene: TRBD1; abundance: .; CDR3aa: CATSARQGRQPQHF; CDR3nt: TGTGCCACCAGCGCCCGACAGGGCCGCCAGCCCCAGCATTTT
j_gene: TRBJ2-1; v_gene: TRBV6-1; d_gene: TRBD2; abundance: .; CDR3aa: CASEKRGANNEQFF; CDR3nt: TGTGCCAGCGAGAAGCGGGGGGCCAACAATGAGCAGTTCTTC
j_gene: TRBJ2-4; v_gene: TRBV2; d_gene: .; abundance: .; CDR3aa: CASSGRLAKNIQYF; CDR3nt: TGTGCCAGCAGTGGGAGACTAGCCAAAAACATTCAGTACTTC
j_gene: TRBJ1-1; v_gene: TRBV15; d_gene: .; abundance: few; CDR3aa: CATSRVGSRSTEAFF; CDR3nt: TGTGCCACCAGCAGAGTGGGGAGTAGAAGCACTGAAGCTTTCTTT
j_gene: TRBJ2-7; v_gene: TRBV6-1; d_gene: .; abundance: few; CDR3aa: CASRGTSSYEQYF; CDR3nt: TGTGCCAGCAGGGGCACTAGCTCCTACGAGCAGTACTTC